This T cell receptor (beta chain) appears in the sequencing data of a study of cytomegalovirus exposure and HLA in healthy donors. PCR employed 60 Vbeta and 13 Jbeta primers. Only in-frame clones appear in the TCRdb table, and some are missing; sequencing was by immunoSEQ multiplex PCR. The sample table sets out some 110,000 clones. Findings and caveats of the study: Earlier analysis looked at TCR beta V segments, and most were productive about 90% or about 30% of the time.

Of note for this clone: Its antigen is currently unknown.

The germline V gene has CDR1 SGHRS and CDR2 YFSETQ. V was clipped by 5 bases and J by 4 bases; unmatched bases: 10. This CDR3 is built from 15 residues. Material for sequencing was PBMCs. V and J are TRBV5-1 and TRBJ2-7; 9 bases fit TRBD1. The sequence came from a man aged 40-49 years in good health and CMV-seropositive. The DNA of the CDR3 is TGCGCCAGCAGTTCACCGGGACAGGGAGAGTACGAGCAGTACTTC. Translating it yields CASSSPGQGEYEQYF.